One sample yielded the 25 T cell receptor beta chains listed below, sequenced in a study of OX40 agonist ivuxolimab in advanced cancers. This table comes from immunoSEQ multiplex PCR, and its TCRdb copy is limited to in-frame clones, with some not included. The table records approximately 23,000 clones, over 70% of them present only once. This sample comprised CD4+ or CD8+ T cells sorted from blood, obtained in a trial of the OX40 agonist ivuxolimab. The receptors shown here come from an adult with an advanced solid tumor such as melanoma, head and neck, liver or kidney cancer.

The genes are TRBV9 and TRBJ2-7, with D maybe TRBD2 (6 bases). This CDR3 has 14 amino acids. The germline V gene encodes CDR1 SGDLS and CDR2 YYNGEE. Between the trimmed V and J ends, which lost 4 bases and 5 bases, there was a span of 16 bases. CDR3 loop: CASSPPSDPNEQYF. CDR3 DNA sequence: TGTGCCAGCAGCCCGCCTAGCGACCCCAACGAGCAGTACTTC.

This sequence joins TRBV27 and TRBJ1-2; no reliable D call. Looked up from germline, CDR1 is MNHEY and CDR2 is SMNVEV (reference sequence). The CDR3 consists of 14 residues. V was pared by 0 bases and J by 1 base, with 6 bases between. CDR3 coding DNA: TGTGCCAGCAGTTTATCGATGATTAACTATGGCTACACCTTC. Encoded protein: CASSLSMINYGYTF.

The chain couples TRBV29-1 to TRBJ1-2, with 8 bases lining up with TRBD1. The CDR3 loop spans 13 amino acids. V shed 7 bases, J shed 5 bases, and the junction held 9 bases outside the gene matches. CDR1 is SQVTM, CDR2 ANQGSEA, per germline. The CDR3: CSALDRGAYGYTF. In DNA form, the CDR3 reads TGCAGCGCCCTCGACAGGGGCGCATATGGCTACACCTTC.

The chain couples TRBV9 to TRBJ2-2, with D perhaps being TRBD1 or TRBD2 (5 bases each). This CDR3 region has 15 residues. The V gene lost 1 base and the J gene lost 9 bases, with 16 bases spanning the gap. Germline V gives CDR1 SGDLS, CDR2 YYNGEE. CDR3 bases: TGTGCCAGCAGCGTAATTGGGGGAAGGGGCCGGGAGCTGTTTTTT. Its protein is CASSVIGGRGRELFF.

V is TRBV5-4 and J is TRBJ2-7, with D perhaps TRBD1 (5 bases). Germline V gene sequence: CDR1 SGHNT, CDR2 YYREEE (reference sequence). The CDR3 runs to 13 residues. With 4 bases removed from V and 5 bases from J, the gap between germline ends came to 13 bases. In nucleotides, the CDR3 is TGTGCCAGCAGCGCAAACATAGGGGACGAGCAGTACTTC. Translation gives CASSANIGDEQYF.

The genes are TRBV25-1 and TRBJ1-2, with D possibly TRBD1 on 6 matching bases. Trimming shortened V by 7 bases and J by 5 bases, and 20 bases separated the two germline ends. The CDR3 runs to 15 residues. Germline V gene data show CDR1 as MGHDK and CDR2 as SYGVNS. This chain's CDR3 is CASMGPDRQWYGYTF. As DNA, the CDR3 is TGTGCCAGCATGGGCCCCGACAGGCAGTGGTATGGCTACACCTTC.

This chain links TRBV9 with TRBJ2-6; the match to TRBD1 covers 11 bases. The CDR3 runs 18 residues. Germline values: CDR1 SGDLS, CDR2 YYNGEE. Germline trimming cut 0 bases from V and 2 bases from J; bases unmatched to any gene: 4. The CDR3 protein is CASSVGGQGATGANVLTF. The CDR3 DNA reads TGTGCCAGCAGCGTAGGAGGACAGGGGGCGACTGGGGCCAACGTCCTGACTTTC.

CDR3 nucleotides: TGCAGTGCGCGGGACGGCTACGAGCAGTACTTC. Encoded protein: CSARDGYEQYF. The rearrangement joins TRBV20-1 to TRBJ2-7; TRBD2 might be the D (6 bases). This CDR3 comprises 11 residues. Germline values: CDR1 DFQATT, CDR2 SNEGSKA (reference sequence). Trimming cost V 6 bases and J 3 bases, with 9 bases left between them.

The chain couples TRBV9 to TRBJ1-3; tentative D call: TRBD1 (6 bases). The V and J ends lost 4 bases and 0 bases respectively, with 14 bases between them. The CDR3 has 16 amino acids. Germline V gene sequence: CDR1 SGDLS, CDR2 YYNGEE. The CDR3 protein is CASSLTRDNSGNTIYF. CDR3 coding DNA: TGTGCCAGCAGCCTCACACGGGACAACTCTGGAAACACCATATATTTT.

The chain has TRBV5-6 and TRBJ2-5; tentative D call: TRBD1 (5 bases). Trimming cost V 2 bases and J 1 base, with 12 bases left between them. The CDR3 totals 15 residues. Germline CDR1 is SGHDT and CDR2 is YYEEEE. This CDR3 is CASSLGVRVQETQYF. Here the CDR3 DNA reads TGTGCCAGCAGCTTAGGGGTTAGGGTCCAAGAGACCCAGTACTTC.

This chain connects TRBV7-9 to TRBJ2-5, with unresolved D. V lost 1 base and J 4 bases, leaving 10 bases between the germline ends. The CDR3 is 14 residues long. From germline, CDR1 is SEHNR and CDR2 FQNEAQ (reference sequence). The CDR3 bases are TGTGCCAGCAGCTTAGGCGGATTAGGAGAGACCCAGTACTTC. This gives the protein CASSLGGLGETQYF. The variable domain in full, with the rest retrieved from reference TRBV7-9 and TRBJ2-5, is DTGVSQNPRHKITKRGQNVTFRCDPISEHNRLYWYRQTLGQGPEFLTYFQNEAQLEKSRLLSDRFSAERPKGSFSTLEIQRTEQGDSAMYLCASSLGGLGETQYFGPGTRLLVL.

The V call is TRBV7-6, the J call TRBJ2-3; 11 bases are shared with TRBD2. V shed 2 bases and J 3 bases; nucleotides not matched to a gene: 4. The CDR3 loop spans 16 amino acids. Germline CDR1 is SGHVS and CDR2 is FNYEAQ. In DNA, the CDR3 is TGTGCCAGCAGCTTAACCGCTAGCGGGGGGACAGATACGCAGTATTTT. It codes for CASSLTASGGTDTQYF.

This chain links TRBV2 with TRBJ1-1; 9 nucleotides align to TRBD1. There are 14 residues in the CDR3. V lost 7 bases and J lost 10; bases outside the gene matches: 13. Germline V gene sequence: CDR1 SNHLY, CDR2 FYNNEI. CDR3 coding DNA: TGTGCCAGCACCCACCGGGACAGGGTGGTTGGAGCTTTCTTT. Its protein is CASTHRDRVVGAFF.

DNA of the CDR3: TGTGCCAGCAGTCCCCTAGACAGGGCGGGACAGCCCCAGCATTTT. Translating it yields CASSPLDRAGQPQHF. The chain has TRBV27 and TRBJ1-5; 7 nucleotides align to TRBD1. After removal of 5 bases from V and 7 bases from J, the junction contained 11 bases not matched to a gene. The germline V gene encodes CDR1 MNHEY and CDR2 SMNVEV (reference sequence). CDR3 length equals 15 residues.

This chain links TRBV29-1 with TRBJ1-1; D is perhaps TRBD1 (6 bases). Germline-derived CDR1 and CDR2 are SQVTM and ANQGSEA. The germline V and J ends were trimmed by 0 bases and 3 bases, with 14 bases remaining between them. CDR3 length: 15 residues. CDR3 nucleotide sequence: TGCAGCGTTGAAGATCTGGGGGCGGGAGACACTGAAGCTTTCTTT. It yields the protein CSVEDLGAGDTEAFF.

V gene TRBV7-6 combines with J gene TRBJ2-1; 7 positions match TRBD1. The CDR3 is made up of 19 amino acids. V gave up 2 bases and J gave up 3 bases; unmatched junction bases: 16. Germline CDR1 SGHVS, CDR2 FNYEAQ. The CDR3 loop is CASSLFYPLTGDSYNEQFF. The DNA of the CDR3 is TGTGCCAGCAGCTTATTCTACCCCCTTACAGGGGACAGCTACAATGAGCAGTTCTTC.

The chain carries TRBV4-1 and TRBJ1-2; D ambiguous. The CDR3 covers 16 residues. V was shortened by 1 base and J by 8 bases, with 20 bases between the two germline ends. Per germline, CDR1 MGHRA and CDR2 YSYEKL. The DNA of the CDR3 is TGCGCCAGCAGCCAAGGGGTCCAGAAGACTATCTGGGGCTACACCTTC. This sequence encodes CASSQGVQKTIWGYTF.

The rearrangement joins TRBV19 to TRBJ2-3; possible D gene TRBD2, 7 bases. CDR3 size: 15 residues. CDR1 and CDR2 from the germline V gene are LNHDA and SQIVND (reference sequence). V lost 6 bases and J lost 4, with 17 bases in between. This chain's CDR3 is CASRPGGLLADTQYF. CDR3 DNA: TGTGCCAGTAGGCCCGGGGGGCTACTTGCAGATACGCAGTATTTT.

The genes are TRBV19 and TRBJ1-2, with D perhaps TRBD1 (5 bases). Trimming removed 8 bases at V and 12 bases at J, with 10 bases between. Germline lookup yields CDR1 LNHDA and CDR2 SQIVND (reference sequence). CDR3 length equals 9 residues. The CDR3 bases are TGTGCCAGTGGGACCCAGGACACCTTC. This codes for CASGTQDTF. Together with reference TRBV19 and TRBJ1-2, the CDR3 gives the full variable domain: DGGITQSPKYLFRKEGQNVTLSCEQNLNHDAMYWYRQDPGQGLRLIYYSQIVNDFQKGDIAEGYSVSREKKESFPLTVTSAQKNPTAFYLCASGTQDTFGSGTRLTVV.

The chain combines TRBV4-2 with TRBJ2-4; no reliable D call. V was clipped by 0 bases and J by 3 bases, with 15 bases between them. CDR3 length: 17 amino acids. Per the germline V gene, CDR1 is LGHNA and CDR2 is YNFKEQ. This CDR3 is CASSQERTDPVKNIQYF. CDR3 bases: TGTGCCAGCAGCCAAGAACGCACAGACCCGGTCAAAAACATTCAGTACTTC.

A single count supports this clone. CDR3 in amino acids: CASSSPSGNEQFF. CDR3 nucleotides: TGCGCCAGCAGCAGTCCTAGCGGCAATGAGCAGTTCTTC. The chain carries TRBV4-1 and TRBJ2-1; 7 bases map to TRBD2. Losses at the gene ends were 5 bases for V and 6 bases for J; bases not matched to a gene: 4. The CDR3 runs to 13 residues. Germline CDR1 reads MGHRA; CDR2 reads YSYEKL.

The J gene is TRBJ1-1, the V gene TRBV9, with D unclear. This CDR3 is 15 amino acids long. Germline lookup yields CDR1 SGDLS and CDR2 YYNGEE. Deletions cut 0 bases from V and 2 bases from J, with 11 bases between. The CDR3 loop reads CASSVDETPNTEAFF. CDR3 nucleotides: TGTGCCAGCAGCGTAGACGAGACACCCAACACTGAAGCTTTCTTT.

The chain employs TRBV25-1 and TRBJ2-7; D is perhaps TRBD1 (6 bases). Looked up from germline, CDR1 is MGHDK and CDR2 is SYGVNS. The CDR3 is 14 amino acids. The V end was cut by 4 bases, the J end by 4 bases, with 14 bases between. The CDR3 reads CASSVTGPRYEQYF. The CDR3 bases are TGTGCCAGCAGTGTGACAGGCCCACGTTACGAGCAGTACTTC.

This clone is a singleton in its sample. J is TRBJ2-3 and V is TRBV7-9; D uncertain. Germline loops: CDR1 SEHNR, CDR2 FQNEAQ (reference sequence). V was clipped by 6 bases and J by 4 bases, with 8 bases between them. CDR3 size: 12 residues. The CDR3 sequence is CASRSDADTQYF. DNA of the CDR3: TGTGCCAGCAGATCAGACGCAGATACGCAGTATTTT. The variable domain in full, with the rest retrieved from reference TRBV7-9 and TRBJ2-3, is DTGVSQNPRHKITKRGQNVTFRCDPISEHNRLYWYRQTLGQGPEFLTYFQNEAQLEKSRLLSDRFSAERPKGSFSTLEIQRTEQGDSAMYLCASRSDADTQYFGPGTRLTVL.

The V call is TRBV6-1, the J call TRBJ2-7; perhaps TRBD2 as D (6 bases). The V end was cut by 5 bases, the J end by 3 bases, with 11 bases between. Germline values: CDR1 MNHNS, CDR2 SASEGT. This CDR3 is built from 13 residues. CDR3 loop: CASSPGLLYEQYF. CDR3 bases: TGTGCCAGCAGTCCGGGACTTCTCTACGAGCAGTACTTC.